The 31 T cell receptor beta chains below all came from one sample that was sequenced in a study of identical twins. One entry per CDR3 protein, called by TCRdb with MiXCR from the 5' RACE reads. Here the sample spans over 500,000 distinct CDR3 sequences, about 20% being singletons. This sample was shared with a second study, whose subject was T cells expressing NK-cell markers.

The sample comprised CD4+ T cells sorted from blood. Receptors originate from a woman between 18 and 30 years old in good health.

The chain has TRBV7-3 and TRBJ2-1; D gene ambiguous. V was shortened by 0 bases and J by 10 bases, with 10 bases between the two germline ends. Germline CDR1 and CDR2: SGHTA and FQGTGA. This CDR3 is built from 13 residues. The CDR3 region has the DNA TGTGCCAGCAGCTTAACGTCGGCTACCGAGCAGTTCTTC. It yields the protein CASSLTSATEQFF.

This clonotype was seen ten or more times. This chain joins TRBV20-1 and TRBJ2-1; D perhaps matches TRBD2 (6 bases). V gave up 6 bases and J gave up 7 bases, with 13 bases separating them. CDR1 is DFQATT, CDR2 SNEGSKA, per germline (reference sequence). The CDR3 sequence is 12 residues long. CDR3 loop: CSAEGLRNEQFF. CDR3 sequence (DNA): TGCAGTGCAGAAGGACTAAGGAATGAGCAGTTCTTC.

The chain carries TRBV20-1 and TRBJ2-1; D gene ambiguous. Germline assignment: CDR1 DFQATT and CDR2 SNEGSKA (reference sequence). V shed 1 base and J shed 4 bases, with 11 bases lying between them. CDR3 length equals 14 residues. The CDR3 region has the DNA TGCAGTGCTAGAGCCTTACCGTTTTACAATGAGCAGTTCTTC. It is translated as CSARALPFYNEQFF.

This clonotype was counted only a few times. The CDR3 DNA sequence: TGTGCCAGCAGCTTGAATACCGGGACAGGGGTGAACACCATATATTTT. It translates to CASSLNTGTGVNTIYF. The V gene is TRBV7-9, the J gene TRBJ1-3; 10 positions match TRBD1. The germline V gene encodes CDR1 SEHNR and CDR2 FQNEAQ (reference sequence). V trimming: 3 bases; J trimming: 7 bases; junction bases outside the gene matches: 9. This CDR3 has 16 residues.

This clonotype was seen more than once but under ten times. The chain couples TRBV2 to TRBJ2-7, with no clear D. This CDR3 comprises 13 residues. From germline, CDR1 is SNHLY and CDR2 FYNNEI. V lost 10 bases to trimming and J lost 3 bases, with 16 bases between them. The CDR3 sequence: CANRFGRDYEQYF. In DNA, the CDR3 is TGTGCCAATCGGTTTGGCAGAGACTACGAGCAGTACTTC.

This clonotype was observed a handful of times. V usage is TRBV4-3 and J usage is TRBJ2-2, with D hard to call. Trimming stripped 1 base from V and 3 bases from J, with 6 bases between. Germline assignment: CDR1 LGHNA and CDR2 YSLEER. This CDR3 has 14 residues. Here the CDR3 reads CASSQGPHTGELFF. Written as DNA, the CDR3 is TGCGCCAGCAGCCAAGGTCCCCACACCGGGGAGCTGTTTTTT.

This clonotype was counted a few times. V gene TRBV12-3 or TRBV12-4 combines with J gene TRBJ2-3; D gene unclear. The V gene lost 6 bases and the J gene lost 0 bases, with 16 bases spanning the gap. There are 16 residues in the CDR3. CDR3 nucleotides: TGTGCCAGCAGCCTTACGAGAAGCTCTAGCACAGATACGCAGTATTTT. The encoded protein is CASSLTRSSSTDTQYF.

The count of this clonotype is one. The chain combines TRBV7-9 with TRBJ2-7; weak D call: TRBD2 (6 bases). Trimming took off 0 bases at V and 6 bases at J, with 18 bases between the two ends. Germline V gives CDR1 SEHNR, CDR2 FQNEAQ (reference sequence). The CDR3 runs 16 residues. The CDR3, as DNA: TGTGCCAGCAGCTTAGCGGTCCACCTGGAGGAGGGCGAGCAGTACTTC. Encoded protein: CASSLAVHLEEGEQYF.

This clonotype was seen more than once but under ten times. The chain links TRBV20-1 to TRBJ2-1; D is ambiguous. The CDR3 spans 15 residues. In germline, CDR1 is DFQATT, CDR2 SNEGSKA (reference sequence). Trimming stripped 1 base from V and 5 bases from J, with 15 bases between. CDR3 coding DNA: TGCAGTGCTAGAGCGCCCAGATTCACCCACAATGAGCAGTTCTTC. Translation: CSARAPRFTHNEQFF.

This clonotype was found many times. The chain couples TRBV2 to TRBJ2-1; 10 positions match TRBD2. This CDR3 is built from 21 residues. Germline values: CDR1 SNHLY, CDR2 FYNNEI. With V trimmed by 5 bases and J by 5 bases, 24 bases remained unmatched. The CDR3 sequence is CASSIRGRGWIAGGEDNEQFF. The CDR3 region has the DNA TGTGCCAGCAGTATAAGGGGGCGCGGTTGGATAGCGGGAGGAGAGGACAATGAGCAGTTCTTC.

The chain couples TRBV20-1 to TRBJ2-1, with 15 nucleotides matching TRBD2. J gave up 12 bases and V 7 bases, and 10 bases lay outside the gene matches. Germline-derived CDR1 and CDR2 are DFQATT and SNEGSKA (reference sequence). The CDR3 is 14 residues long. Here the CDR3 reads CSGSGTSGGMGQFF. In nucleotides, the CDR3 is TGCAGTGGGTCCGGGACTAGCGGGGGGATGGGGCAGTTCTTC.

The chain uses TRBV18 and TRBJ2-6; D gene ambiguous. V lost 6 bases, J lost 2 bases, and 11 bases lay in between. Germline values: CDR1 KGHSH, CDR2 LQKENI. The CDR3 spans 15 residues. CDR3 sequence (DNA): TGTGCCAGCTCCCCGAGTAGGGCTGGGGCCAACGTCCTGACTTTC. It is translated as CASSPSRAGANVLTF.

This clonotype has ten or more counts. The genes are TRBV10-3 and TRBJ1-5, with D tentatively TRBD1 (5 bases). This CDR3 comprises 13 residues. Trimming took off 6 bases at V and 6 bases at J, with 12 bases between the two ends. From germline, CDR1 is ENHRY and CDR2 SYGVKD. The CDR3 here is CAIRDTGPQPQHF. The CDR3 region has the DNA TGTGCCATCAGGGATACAGGACCTCAGCCCCAGCATTTT.

This chain uses TRBV7-2 with TRBJ2-6, with D unresolved. The CDR3 totals 15 residues. Germline V gene sequence: CDR1 SGHTA, CDR2 FQGNSA. Trimming left V 3 bases short and J 2 bases short, with 8 bases between. As DNA, the CDR3 is TGTGCCAGCAGCTTGGGTTTTGCTGGGGCCAACGTCCTGACTTTC. The encoded protein is CASSLGFAGANVLTF.

The V and J genes are TRBV7-6 and TRBJ2-2, with D maybe TRBD2 (7 bases). Germline lookup yields CDR1 SGHVS and CDR2 FNYEAQ. The ends were cut back, 5 bases at V and 7 bases at J, with 17 bases in the middle. The CDR3 runs 15 residues. The CDR3 protein is CASSPLGGQDGELFF. The CDR3 nucleotides are TGTGCCAGCAGCCCCCTGGGGGGGCAGGACGGGGAGCTGTTTTTT.

The V call is TRBV18, the J call TRBJ2-5; D gene ambiguous. The CDR3 loop spans 14 amino acids. Germline CDR1 is KGHSH and CDR2 is LQKENI. The V and J ends lost 3 bases and 5 bases respectively, with 13 bases between them. In DNA form, the CDR3 reads TGTGCCAGCTCACCCCCGACACTCACGGAGACCCAGTACTTC. Encoded protein: CASSPPTLTETQYF.

The CDR3 bases are TGTGCCAGCAGCCTCGCAAGGACAGGGTCAGCCAAAAACATTCAGTACTTC. It is translated as CASSLARTGSAKNIQYF. The rearrangement uses TRBV12-3 or TRBV12-4 and TRBJ2-4; 8 bases map to TRBD1. The CDR3 runs 17 residues. V shed 6 bases, J shed 0 bases, and the junction held 10 bases outside the gene matches.

In this sample, this clonotype turned up many times. This chain joins TRBV6-6 and TRBJ1-1; D ambiguous. Per germline, CDR1 MNHNY and CDR2 SVGAGI (reference sequence). The CDR3 loop spans 13 amino acids. The V and J ends lost 2 bases and 1 base respectively, with 5 bases between them. The CDR3 is CASSYEGNTEAFF. The CDR3 nucleotides read TGTGCCAGCAGTTACGAAGGGAACACTGAAGCTTTCTTT.

This clonotype has just a few counts. This chain connects TRBV11-2 to TRBJ2-7; D is perhaps TRBD1 (5 bases). The CDR3 sequence is 12 residues long. The V end lost 5 bases, the J end lost 9 bases, and 14 bases lay between the germline ends. Germline lookup yields CDR1 SGHAT and CDR2 FQNNGV. The CDR3 region is CASSAVTGAQYF. The DNA of the CDR3 is TGTGCCAGCAGCGCCGTAACAGGAGCGCAGTACTTC.

This clonotype showed up many times. The chain joins TRBV5-1 to TRBJ2-7; 10 nucleotides match TRBD2. Germline V lookup: CDR1 SGHRS, CDR2 YFSETQ. This CDR3 is built from 14 residues. After removal of 1 base from V and 3 bases from J, the junction contained 1 base not matched to a gene. The chain's CDR3 is CASSLPSGGYEQYF. In DNA form, the CDR3 reads TGCGCCAGCAGCTTGCCTAGCGGGGGCTACGAGCAGTACTTC.

With regard to this clonotype: Germline and junction disagree at one end, which may indicate a read error. The V call is TRBV10-3, the J call TRBJ2-7; tentatively, D is TRBD1 (6 bases). This CDR3 spans 11 amino acids. Germline V gene data show CDR1 as ENHRY and CDR2 as SYGVKD. This CDR3 is CAISDYRVGHF. The CDR3 coding sequence is TGTGCCATCAGTGACTACAGGGTAGGGCACTTC.

The chain has TRBV6-5 and TRBJ1-2; no clear D gene. V dropped 6 bases and J dropped 2 bases, with 7 bases sitting between them. There are 12 residues in the CDR3. Germline V gene sequence: CDR1 MNHEY, CDR2 SVGAGI. The CDR3, as DNA: TGTGCCAGCAGGAATCGGAACTATGGCTACACCTTC. This codes for CASRNRNYGYTF.

The gene calls are TRBV25-1 and TRBJ2-1; TRBD2 matches 15 bases. The germline V gene has CDR1 MGHDK and CDR2 SYGVNS. The CDR3 has 20 residues. The V segment lost 8 bases and the J segment 9 bases; nucleotides outside the gene matches: 23. The CDR3 loop reads CASGGGPPGLAGGPLVEQFF. In DNA, the CDR3 is TGTGCCAGCGGGGGGGGGCCACCGGGACTAGCGGGAGGCCCCCTTGTTGAGCAGTTCTTC.

The V call is TRBV10-3, the J call TRBJ2-6, with D unclear. V was trimmed by 4 bases and J by 4 bases, leaving 14 bases between them. Looked up from germline, CDR1 is ENHRY and CDR2 is SYGVKD. The CDR3 spans 16 residues. CDR3: CAISGGMAPGANVLTF. CDR3 in DNA: TGTGCCATCAGTGGGGGAATGGCTCCAGGGGCCAACGTCCTGACTTTC.

This chain joins TRBV20-1 and TRBJ2-1; unclear D gene. The CDR3 length is 11 residues. In germline, CDR1 is DFQATT, CDR2 SNEGSKA (reference sequence). Trimming left V 6 bases short and J 9 bases short, with 12 bases between. The DNA for the CDR3 is TGCAGTGCCCCGGAGCATATTGAGCAGTTCTTC. Translated: CSAPEHIEQFF.

The chain links TRBV5-1 to TRBJ1-5; TRBD1 might be the D (5 bases). The CDR3 totals 15 residues. Trimming pared 0 bases from V and 1 base from J, leaving 8 bases between. CDR1 is SGHRS, CDR2 YFSETQ, per germline. The CDR3 reads CASSLDGGSNQPQHF. CDR3 bases: TGCGCCAGCAGCTTGGATGGGGGGAGCAATCAGCCCCAGCATTTT.

This clonotype has ten or more counts. The genes are TRBV20-1 and TRBJ1-3; 7 positions match TRBD1. Germline values: CDR1 DFQATT, CDR2 SNEGSKA (reference sequence). The CDR3 sequence is 14 residues long. The V gene end was trimmed by 5 bases and the J gene end by 4 bases; junction bases not matched to a gene: 8. The CDR3 region has the DNA TGCAGTGCTCCCGACAGGGTAGGGGGAAACACCATATATTTT. This encodes CSAPDRVGGNTIYF.

The gene calls are TRBV12-3 or TRBV12-4 and TRBJ2-7; D is possibly TRBD1 or TRBD2 (5 bases each). The CDR3 length is 11 residues. Trimming stripped 3 bases from V and 8 bases from J, with 8 bases between. The CDR3 reads CASSFRDQQYF. The CDR3, as DNA: TGTGCCAGCAGTTTCCGGGACCAGCAGTACTTC.

This clonotype has more than one count but fewer than ten. The V and J genes are TRBV20-1 and TRBJ2-5; D may be TRBD1 (6 bases). This CDR3 spans 14 amino acids. Germline V gene sequence: CDR1 DFQATT, CDR2 SNEGSKA (reference sequence). Trimming removed 6 bases at V and 5 bases at J, with 19 bases between. In DNA form, the CDR3 reads TGCAGTGCCCAACAGGACAGCGGAACGGAGACCCAGTACTTC. Protein product: CSAQQDSGTETQYF.

This clonotype was found a few times. This chain links TRBV6-1 with TRBJ2-1; 7 bases fit TRBD2. The V gene's germline CDR1 is MNHNS and CDR2 SASEGT. This CDR3 has 17 amino acids. Trimming removed 7 bases from V and 0 bases from J; junction bases left unmatched: 12. The CDR3 region has the DNA TGTGCCAGCACCCTACGAGATGGCGGGGGCTCCTACAATGAGCAGTTCTTC. Translated: CASTLRDGGGSYNEQFF.

This chain joins TRBV13 and TRBJ1-4; a weak D match, TRBD1 (6 bases). The length of the CDR3 is 13 residues. Germline values: CDR1 PRHDT, CDR2 FYEKMQ (reference sequence). Trimming removed 5 bases from V and 6 bases from J, with 10 bases in between. This chain's CDR3 is CASSRNRDEKLFF. In DNA form, the CDR3 reads TGTGCCAGCAGCCGAAACAGGGATGAAAAACTGTTTTTT.